This TCR beta chain was recovered during a study of tumor-infiltrating lymphocytes in localized non-small cell lung cancer. Study-wide context: The cohort mixed smokers and never-smokers, several histologies, and some post-neoadjuvant-chemotherapy samples.

Comment on this clone: The antigen is undetermined.

The assay was immunoSEQ multiplex PCR, and TCRdb's table has in-frame clones only and misses some. The sample includes around 24,000 clones, 50% to 80% seen only once; the top ten take more than 5%. V shed 5 bases and J shed 3 bases, with 17 bases lying between them. The CDR3 length is 15 residues. The V gene's germline CDR1 is SGHAT and CDR2 FQNNGV. Study results and caveats: Each assay used a separate piece of the same tissue. Higher tumor T cell infiltration than in uninvolved lung was supported by TCRbeta sequencing.

This receptor was obtained from a human donor with non-small cell lung cancer. The sample was lung tumor tissue. The V gene is TRBV11-2, the J gene TRBJ2-7, with D perhaps given as TRBD1 or TRBD2 (5 bases each). The chain's CDR3 is CASSLGRDPLYEQYF. The CDR3 region has the DNA TGTGCCAGCAGCCTGGGCCGGGACCCACTCTACGAGCAGTACTTC.